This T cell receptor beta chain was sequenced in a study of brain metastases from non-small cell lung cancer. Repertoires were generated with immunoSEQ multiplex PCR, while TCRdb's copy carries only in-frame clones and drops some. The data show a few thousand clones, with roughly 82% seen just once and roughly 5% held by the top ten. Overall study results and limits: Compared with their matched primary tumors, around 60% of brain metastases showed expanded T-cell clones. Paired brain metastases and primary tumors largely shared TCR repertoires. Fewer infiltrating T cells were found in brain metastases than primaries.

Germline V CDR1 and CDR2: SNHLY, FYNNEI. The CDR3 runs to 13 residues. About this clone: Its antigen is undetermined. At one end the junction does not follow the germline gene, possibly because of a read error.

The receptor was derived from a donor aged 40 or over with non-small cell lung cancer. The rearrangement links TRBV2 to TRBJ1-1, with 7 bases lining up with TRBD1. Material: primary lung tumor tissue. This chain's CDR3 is CASNEEQGTEAFF. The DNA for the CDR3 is TGTGCCAGCAATGAAGAACAGGGGACAGAAGCTTTCTTT.